The 28 T cell receptor beta chains in this list originate from one sample, sequenced in a study of blood T cell repertoires in COVID-19. Sequenced by immunoSEQ multiplex PCR; TCRdb stores in-frame clones only, minus some. The table includes roughly 120,000 clones, approximately 87% detected once. Sequencing was carried out using peripheral blood. The receptor set was obtained from a woman aged 45-65 years with acute or convalescent COVID-19.

The chain recombines TRBV4-1 with TRBJ2-3; TRBD2 aligns across 8 bases. CDR3 length: 15 amino acids. V shed 1 base and J 4 bases; nucleotides not matched to a gene: 4. CDR1 and CDR2 from the germline V gene are MGHRA and YSYEKL. This chain's CDR3 is CASSQVLAGPDTQYF. Written as DNA, the CDR3 is TGCGCCAGCAGCCAAGTTCTAGCGGGCCCAGATACGCAGTATTTT.

The J gene is TRBJ1-2, the V gene TRBV11-3; TRBD1 agrees at 7 bases. V was pared by 3 bases and J by 1 base, with 5 bases of the junction left unmatched. The V gene's germline CDR1 is SGHNT and CDR2 YENEEA. This CDR3 is 15 amino acids long. In DNA form, the CDR3 reads TGTGCCAGCAGCTTGGGCCAGGGGGATAACTATGGCTACACCTTC. It is translated as CASSLGQGDNYGYTF. The full variable domain, completed using reference TRBV11-3 and TRBJ1-2, is EAGVVQSPRYKIIEKKQPVAFWCNPISGHNTLYWYLQNLGQGPELLIRYENEEAVDDSQLPKDRFSAERLKGVDSTLKIQPAELGDSAVYLCASSLGQGDNYGYTFGSGTRLTVV.

The V gene is TRBV24-1, the J gene TRBJ2-1; D might be TRBD2 (5 bases). The CDR3 runs to 16 residues. Trimming took off 5 bases at V and 10 bases at J, with 23 bases between the two ends. The V gene's germline CDR1 is KGHDR and CDR2 SFDVKD. CDR3 loop: CATSAPLVFPTCEQFF. The CDR3 region has the DNA TGTGCCACCAGTGCCCCACTAGTATTCCCAACCTGCGAGCAGTTCTTC.

The chain has TRBV2 and TRBJ1-4; no firm D call. Germline V CDR1 and CDR2: SNHLY, FYNNEI. Trimming cost V 5 bases and J 4 bases, with 5 bases left between them. The CDR3 length is 12 residues. DNA for the CDR3: TGTGCCAGCAGTCGGGTTAATGAAAAACTGTTTTTT. Its translation: CASSRVNEKLFF.

This sequence joins TRBV3-1 (or the pseudogene TRBV3-2) and TRBJ1-6; D is ambiguous. Germline assignment: CDR1 LGHDT and CDR2 YNNKEL (reference sequence). The CDR3 contains 17 residues. Trimming left V 1 base short and J 0 bases short, with 10 bases between. CDR3 residues: CASSQGEWSSYNSPLHF. CDR3 in DNA: TGTGCCAGCAGCCAAGGGGAGTGGAGCTCCTATAATTCACCCCTCCACTTT.

The V gene is TRBV7-8, the J gene TRBJ2-1; possible D gene TRBD2, 6 bases. The CDR3 runs to 15 residues. CDR1 is SGHVS, CDR2 FQNEAQ, per germline. Trimming removed 6 bases from V and 1 base from J, with 13 bases in between. Here the CDR3 DNA reads TGTGCCAGCAGTACGCGGGACCCGTCCTACAATGAGCAGTTCTTC. Its translation: CASSTRDPSYNEQFF.

The chain carries TRBV20-1 and TRBJ2-3, with D hard to call. The CDR3 has 11 amino acids. V gave up 7 bases and J gave up 2 bases, with 7 bases separating them. Germline CDR1 is DFQATT and CDR2 is SNEGSKA (reference sequence). Here the CDR3 reads CSGGNTDTQYF. CDR3 DNA sequence: TGCAGTGGTGGCAACACAGATACGCAGTATTTT.

The chain recombines TRBV20-1 with TRBJ2-7; D is undetermined. The CDR3 loop spans 11 amino acids. V was shortened by 7 bases and J by 3 bases, with 10 bases between the two germline ends. Germline-derived CDR1 and CDR2 are DFQATT and SNEGSKA (reference sequence). The CDR3 here is CSGNKDYEQYF. The DNA of the CDR3 is TGCAGTGGAAACAAAGACTACGAGCAGTACTTC.

V is TRBV2 and J is TRBJ2-7; maybe TRBD2 (5 bases). V shed 8 bases and J shed 2 bases, with 13 bases lying between them. CDR1 and CDR2 from the germline V gene are SNHLY and FYNNEI. The CDR3 is 13 amino acids. This chain's CDR3 is CASGSRVAYEQYF. The CDR3 nucleotides read TGTGCCAGCGGGAGTAGGGTCGCCTACGAGCAGTACTTC.

This rearrangement joins TRBV6-2 or TRBV6-3 to TRBJ1-1, with D maybe TRBD1 (6 bases). The germline V gene encodes CDR1 MNHEY and CDR2 SVGEGT. This CDR3 contains 13 residues. V was shortened by 1 base and J by 11 bases, with 14 bases between the two germline ends. The DNA for the CDR3 is TGTGCCAGCAGTTACTGGGACACGTCGAGCGCTTTCTTT. Translation gives CASSYWDTSSAFF.

The rearrangement uses TRBV12-3 or TRBV12-4 and TRBJ1-3, with D unresolved. The V gene lost 7 bases and the J gene lost 4 bases, with 11 bases spanning the gap. The CDR3 sequence is 13 residues long. The CDR3 DNA reads as TGTGCCAGCATTTGGGCTCCCGGAAACACCATATATTTT. This encodes CASIWAPGNTIYF.

The chain carries TRBV29-1 and TRBJ1-1, with no clear D. The CDR3 is made up of 13 amino acids. V shed 7 bases and J shed 0 bases, with 12 bases lying between them. Looked up from germline, CDR1 is SQVTM and CDR2 is ANQGSEA. Here the CDR3 reads CSGQNSMNTEAFF. As DNA, the CDR3 is TGCAGCGGCCAAAATTCTATGAACACTGAAGCTTTCTTT.

The chain uses TRBV19 and TRBJ1-2; 7 nucleotides line up with TRBD1. The germline CDR1 and CDR2 sequences are LNHDA and SQIVND (reference sequence). The V gene end was trimmed by 0 bases and the J gene end by 4 bases; junction bases not matched to a gene: 8. The CDR3 covers 16 residues. The CDR3 DNA reads TGTGCCAGTAGTATAGACCGGACAGGTGGCGGCTATGGCTACACCTTC. Its translation: CASSIDRTGGGYGYTF.

The CDR3 sequence is CASSEPAGGFNEQYF. As DNA, the CDR3 is TGTGCCAGCAGTGAACCGGCAGGGGGCTTCAACGAGCAGTACTTC. The gene calls are TRBV6-1 and TRBJ2-7; 8 bases fit TRBD1. V trimming: 2 bases; J trimming: 5 bases; junction bases outside the gene matches: 8. The CDR3 totals 15 residues. Germline V lookup: CDR1 MNHNS, CDR2 SASEGT.

This rearrangement joins TRBV19 to TRBJ2-1; weak D call: TRBD1 (5 bases). Trimming pared 4 bases from V and 0 bases from J, leaving 19 bases between. The germline CDR1 and CDR2 sequences are LNHDA and SQIVND (reference sequence). The CDR3 runs 18 residues. The CDR3 DNA follows: TGTGCCAGTAGTACCTTCAGGGTAGCCCTAAGCTCCTACAATGAGCAGTTCTTC. Translation gives CASSTFRVALSSYNEQFF.

This clone was seen a single time. The chain carries TRBV5-1 and TRBJ1-6; no reliable D call. The length of the CDR3 is 15 residues. Germline CDR1 and CDR2: SGHRS and YFSETQ. V was shortened by 4 bases and J by 10 bases, with 18 bases between the two germline ends. The CDR3 loop is CASSTDGRLGSPLHF. The CDR3 DNA is TGCGCCAGCAGCACCGACGGGAGACTTGGGTCACCCCTCCACTTT. Variable domain in full (rest from reference TRBV5-1 and TRBJ1-6): KAGVTQTPRYLIKTRGQQVTLSCSPISGHRSVSWYQQTPGQGLQFLFEYFSETQRNKGNFPGRFSGRQFSNSRSEMNVSTLELGDSALYLCASSTDGRLGSPLHFGNGTRLTVT.

V gene TRBV4-1 combines with J gene TRBJ1-2, with a tentative D call TRBD1 (5 bases). The ends were cut back, 0 bases at V and 8 bases at J, with 13 bases in the middle. This CDR3 is built from 14 residues. From germline, CDR1 is MGHRA and CDR2 YSYEKL. CDR3 residues: CASSQEGRVGGYTF. The CDR3 DNA is TGCGCCAGCAGCCAAGAGGGCAGGGTGGGCGGCTACACCTTC.

The chain links TRBV19 to TRBJ2-3, with D maybe TRBD2 (6 bases). V dropped 3 bases and J dropped 4 bases, with 8 bases sitting between them. CDR3 length equals 13 residues. Germline V gene data show CDR1 as LNHDA and CDR2 as SQIVND (reference sequence). CDR3 nucleotide sequence: TGTGCCAGTAGTATGTGGGGGGCAGATACGCAGTATTTT. As protein: CASSMWGADTQYF.

The chain links TRBV7-2 to TRBJ2-7, with 7 bases that match TRBD2. Trimming took 3 bases from V and 7 from J; bases not matched to a gene: 12. Germline CDR1 is SGHTA and CDR2 is FQGNSA. The CDR3 sequence is 15 residues long. The CDR3 is CASSFVGGPSWEQYF. The DNA of the CDR3 is TGTGCCAGCAGCTTTGTGGGAGGGCCTTCTTGGGAGCAGTACTTC.

The chain has TRBV5-4 and TRBJ2-5, with TRBD2 identical over 8 bases. CDR1 and CDR2 (germline): SGHNT, YYREEE (reference sequence). J was trimmed by 2 bases and V by 5 bases; bases with no gene match: 8. This CDR3 region has 15 residues. This chain's CDR3 is CASSTAGGPQETQYF. The CDR3 DNA sequence: TGTGCCAGCAGTACTGCGGGGGGCCCGCAAGAGACCCAGTACTTC.

This chain uses TRBV7-3 with TRBJ2-1, with 13 bases that match TRBD2. The CDR3 has 15 amino acids. V was pared by 5 bases and J by 9 bases, with 7 bases of the junction left unmatched. Germline CDR1 and CDR2: SGHTA and FQGTGA. This CDR3 reads CASSVGTSGVGEQFF. CDR3 nucleotides: TGTGCCAGCAGCGTAGGGACTAGCGGGGTAGGTGAGCAGTTCTTC.

This chain links TRBV19 with TRBJ2-1; 7 nucleotides match TRBD2. Looked up from germline, CDR1 is LNHDA and CDR2 is SQIVND (reference sequence). The ends lost 7 bases at V and 0 bases at J; junction bases unmatched: 6. The CDR3 totals 15 residues. The CDR3 here is CASMGTGGSYNEQFF. CDR3 in DNA: TGTGCCAGTATGGGGACGGGGGGCTCCTACAATGAGCAGTTCTTC.

The rearrangement uses TRBV4-1 and TRBJ2-2; 8 bases match TRBD2. Losses at the gene ends were 0 bases for V and 4 bases for J; bases not matched to a gene: 13. CDR1 MGHRA and CDR2 YSYEKL come from the germline V gene. This CDR3 is 19 amino acids long. The CDR3 DNA sequence: TGCGCCAGCAGCCAAGATGCCTCCTGGCGGGGGGTTTCCACCGGGGAGCTGTTTTTT. Amino acid sequence: CASSQDASWRGVSTGELFF.

Only one count was recorded for this clone. The rearrangement uses TRBV6-5 and TRBJ1-2; D is possibly TRBD1 (5 bases). V shed 6 bases and J shed 5 bases, with 16 bases lying between them. Germline V gene sequence: CDR1 MNHEY, CDR2 SVGAGI. This CDR3 has 14 residues. CDR3 bases: TGTGCCAGCAGGGGTAACAGGTCCCCTTATGGCTACACCTTC. It codes for CASRGNRSPYGYTF.

The chain combines TRBV5-1 with TRBJ2-5, with D possibly matching TRBD2 (6 bases). Germline assignment: CDR1 SGHRS and CDR2 YFSETQ. This CDR3 region has 14 residues. V was pared by 4 bases and J by 3 bases, with 13 bases between. The DNA of the CDR3 is TGCGCCAGCAGCCCAGACTCGGGGGAAGAGACCCAGTACTTC. Protein sequence: CASSPDSGEETQYF.

The chain uses TRBV4-3 and TRBJ2-3, with 13 bases aligning to TRBD2. CDR1 is LGHNA and CDR2 is YSLEER in the germline V gene. This CDR3 is 17 amino acids long. The V gene end was trimmed by 0 bases and the J gene end by 5 bases; junction bases not matched to a gene: 5. This chain's CDR3 is CASSQDGTSGALDTQYF. CDR3 bases: TGCGCCAGCAGCCAAGACGGGACTAGCGGGGCCCTAGATACGCAGTATTTT.

The genes are TRBV30 and TRBJ2-4; D may be TRBD2 (6 bases). V was cut by 1 base and J by 6 bases, with 13 bases left in between. The CDR3 has 14 residues. CDR1 is GTSNPN and CDR2 is SVGIG in the germline V gene (reference sequence). CDR3 loop: CAWSGGTPLNIQYF. In DNA form, the CDR3 reads TGTGCCTGGAGTGGGGGGACTCCTCTAAACATTCAGTACTTC.

The V gene is TRBV6-1, the J gene TRBJ1-5; D remains ambiguous. Germline V CDR1 and CDR2: MNHNS, SASEGT. This CDR3 has 14 residues. V was pared by 3 bases and J by 1 base, with 7 bases between. CDR3 sequence: CASSEDWSNQPQHF. The CDR3 DNA is TGTGCCAGCAGTGAGGACTGGAGCAATCAGCCCCAGCATTTT.